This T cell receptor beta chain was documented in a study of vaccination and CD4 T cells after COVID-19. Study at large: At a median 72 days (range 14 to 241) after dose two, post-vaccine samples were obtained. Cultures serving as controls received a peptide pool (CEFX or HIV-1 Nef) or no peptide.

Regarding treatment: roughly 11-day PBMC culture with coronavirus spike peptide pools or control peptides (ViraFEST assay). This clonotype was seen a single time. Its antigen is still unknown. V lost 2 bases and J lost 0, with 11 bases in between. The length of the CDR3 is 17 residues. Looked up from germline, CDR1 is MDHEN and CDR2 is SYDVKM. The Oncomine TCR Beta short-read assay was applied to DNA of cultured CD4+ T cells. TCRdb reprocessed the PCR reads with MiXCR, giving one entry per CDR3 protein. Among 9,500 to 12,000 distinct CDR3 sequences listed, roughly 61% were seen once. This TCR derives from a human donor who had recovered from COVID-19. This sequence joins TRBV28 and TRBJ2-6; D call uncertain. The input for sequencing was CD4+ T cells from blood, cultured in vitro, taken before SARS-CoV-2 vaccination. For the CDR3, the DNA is TGTGCCAGCAGTTTAACAGCGACCGTCTCTGGGGCCAACGTCCTGACTTTC. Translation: CASSLTATVSGANVLTF.